A single T cell receptor (beta chain) is shown here with its context. This CDR3 is 14 amino acids long. In germline, CDR1 is SNHLY, CDR2 FYNNEI. V was trimmed by 5 bases and J by 0 bases, leaving 7 bases between them. These data are taken from a study of blood T cell repertoires in COVID-19. In the authors' workflow: Amplification with reference gene primers provided the estimates of nucleated cell counts. The table came from immunoSEQ multiplex PCR; TCRdb's copy has only in-frame clones and leaves some out. V, J and clone size are those of that table, while D and trimming were read from the DNA. The sample includes under 300,000 clones, roughly 82% of them seen just once.

The receptor was isolated from an elderly woman with active or convalescent COVID-19. The chain carries TRBV2 and TRBJ1-4; D uncertain. Sequencing was performed on peripheral blood. CDR3 DNA sequence: TGTGCCAGCAGTCGCGAAGCAACTAATGAAAAACTGTTTTTT. This codes for CASSREATNEKLFF.